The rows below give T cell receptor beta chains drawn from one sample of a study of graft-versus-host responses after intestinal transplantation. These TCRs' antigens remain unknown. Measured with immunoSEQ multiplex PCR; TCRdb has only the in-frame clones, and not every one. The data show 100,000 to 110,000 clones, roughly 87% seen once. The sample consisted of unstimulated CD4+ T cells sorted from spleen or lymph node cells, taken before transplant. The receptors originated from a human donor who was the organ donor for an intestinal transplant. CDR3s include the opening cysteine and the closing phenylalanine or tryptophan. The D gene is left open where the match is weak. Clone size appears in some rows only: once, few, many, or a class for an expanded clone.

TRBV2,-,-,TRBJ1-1,CASSEAGMNTEAFF,TGTGCCAGCAGTGAAGCAGGGATGAACACTGAAGCTTTCTTT
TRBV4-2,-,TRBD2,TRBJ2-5,CASSQGLAGVRETQYF,TGTGCCAGCAGCCAAGGGCTAGCGGGGGTGCGAGAGACCCAGTACTTC
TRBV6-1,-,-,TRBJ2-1,CASSVGNEQFF,TGTGCCAGCAGTGTGGGGAATGAGCAGTTCTTC
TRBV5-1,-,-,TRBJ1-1,CASSPIRGGTEAFF,TGCGCCAGCAGCCCGATCCGCGGGGGCACTGAAGCTTTCTTT
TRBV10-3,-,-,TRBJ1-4,CAISSRDKEKLFF,TGTGCCATCAGCTCCCGGGACAAAGAAAAACTGTTTTTT
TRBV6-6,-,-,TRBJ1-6,CASSRRDLVSNSPLHF,TGTGCCAGCAGCCGCAGGGACTTAGTGAGTAATTCACCCCTCCACTTT
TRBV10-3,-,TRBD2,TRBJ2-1,CAISPSAGGRLSVEQFF,TGTGCCATCAGCCCCTCTGCGGGGGGGCGTTTATCGGTTGAGCAGTTCTTC
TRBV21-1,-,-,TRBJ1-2,CASSKSVLWQGDGYTF,TGTGCCAGCAGCAAATCCGTTTTGTGGCAGGGGGATGGCTACACCTTC
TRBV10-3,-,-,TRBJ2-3,CAISEPGHRTDTQYF,TGTGCCATCAGTGAGCCGGGACATCGCACAGATACGCAGTATTTT
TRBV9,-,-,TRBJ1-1,CASSVGPGAEAFF,TGTGCCAGCAGCGTGGGACCAGGGGCAGAAGCTTTCTTT
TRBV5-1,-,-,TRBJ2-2,CASSLSSINTGELFF,TGCGCCAGCAGCTTGAGCAGCATAAACACCGGGGAGCTGTTTTTT
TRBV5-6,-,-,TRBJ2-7,CASSFGQGSYEQYF,TGTGCCAGCAGCTTTGGCCAGGGGTCGTACGAGCAGTACTTC
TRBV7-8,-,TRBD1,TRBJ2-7,CASSSDRGPYEQYF,TGTGCCAGCAGCTCGGACAGGGGACCCTACGAGCAGTACTTC
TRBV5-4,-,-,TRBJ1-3,CASSFPPSGNTIYF,TGTGCCAGCAGCTTCCCCCCGTCCGGAAACACCATATATTTT
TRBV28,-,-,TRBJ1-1,CASSLRTIEAFF,TGTGCCAGCAGTTTACGGACAATTGAAGCTTTCTTT
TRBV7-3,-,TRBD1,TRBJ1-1,CASSHDRGEAFF,TGTGCCAGCAGCCATGACAGGGGGGAAGCTTTCTTT
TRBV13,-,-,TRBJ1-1,CASSLEGSMNTEAFF,TGTGCCAGCAGCTTAGAGGGCTCTATGAACACTGAAGCTTTCTTT
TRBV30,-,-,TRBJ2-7,CAWSVQAEQYF,TGTGCCTGGAGTGTACAGGCCGAGCAGTACTTC
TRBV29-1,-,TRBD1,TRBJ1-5,CSVIYTGTGGTAQHF,TGCAGCGTCATATATACCGGGACAGGGGGAACAGCCCAGCATTTT
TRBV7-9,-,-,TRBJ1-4,CASSLGVSYEKLFF,TGTGCCAGCAGCCTTGGTGTCAGCTATGAAAAACTGTTTTTT
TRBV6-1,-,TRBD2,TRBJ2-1,CASSEVSGGKNEQFF,TGTGCCAGCAGTGAAGTTAGCGGGGGTAAGAATGAGCAGTTCTTC
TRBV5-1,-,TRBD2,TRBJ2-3,CASSSGGAGLTDTQYF,TGCGCCAGCAGCTCTGGAGGCGCGGGACTAACAGATACGCAGTATTTT
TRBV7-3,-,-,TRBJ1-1,CASSWGFQGTEAFF,TGTGCCAGCAGCTGGGGATTTCAGGGGACTGAAGCTTTCTTT
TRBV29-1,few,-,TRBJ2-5,CSAVEEQETQYF,TGCAGCGCCGTGGAAGAGCAAGAGACCCAGTACTTC
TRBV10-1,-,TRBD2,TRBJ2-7,CASSGAGGSGEQYF,TGCGCCAGCAGTGGGGCGGGGGGGTCGGGAGAGCAGTACTTC
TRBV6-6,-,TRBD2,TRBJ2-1,CASSYGFAGGYNEQFF,TGTGCCAGCAGTTACGGATTCGCGGGGGGCTACAATGAGCAGTTCTTC
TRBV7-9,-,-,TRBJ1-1,CASSPGDPRANTEAFF,TGTGCCAGCAGCCCAGGAGACCCCCGGGCGAACACTGAAGCTTTCTTT
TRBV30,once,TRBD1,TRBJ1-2,CALSRQGSGGGYTF,TGTGCCCTCTCCAGACAGGGGAGTGGTGGTGGCTACACCTTC
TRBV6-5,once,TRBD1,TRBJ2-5,CASRSADRGETQYF,TGTGCCAGCAGATCCGCGGACAGGGGGGAGACCCAGTACTTC
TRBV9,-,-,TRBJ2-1,CASSASSSYNEQFF,TGTGCCAGCAGCGCTTCGAGCTCCTACAATGAGCAGTTCTTC
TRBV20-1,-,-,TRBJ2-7,CSAVSGPEQYF,TGCAGTGCAGTGAGCGGGCCCGAGCAGTACTTC
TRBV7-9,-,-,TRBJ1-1,CASSLALTNTEAFF,TGTGCCAGCAGCTTAGCGCTAACGAACACTGAAGCTTTCTTT
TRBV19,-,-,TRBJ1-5,CASRGDGYQPQHF,TGTGCCAGTAGGGGGGACGGGTACCAGCCCCAGCATTTT
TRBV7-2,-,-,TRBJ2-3,CASAWGGPTDTQYF,TGTGCCAGTGCCTGGGGGGGCCCCACAGATACGCAGTATTTT
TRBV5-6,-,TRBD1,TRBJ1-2,CASSLPGQPYGYTF,TGTGCCAGCAGCCTACCGGGACAGCCCTATGGCTACACCTTC
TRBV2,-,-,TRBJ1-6,CASRIGEVGSPLHF,TGTGCCAGCAGGATAGGGGAGGTAGGATCACCCCTCCACTTT
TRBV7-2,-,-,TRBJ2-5,CASSFSFETQYF,TGTGCCAGCAGCTTTAGTTTCGAGACCCAGTACTTC
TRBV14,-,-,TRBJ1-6,CASSHRPRRLNSPLHF,TGTGCCAGCAGCCACAGACCAAGAAGGCTAAATTCACCCCTCCACTTT
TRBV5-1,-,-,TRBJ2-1,CASSLGVVSSGEQFF,TGCGCCAGCAGCTTGGGCGTTGTCAGCTCAGGTGAGCAGTTCTTC
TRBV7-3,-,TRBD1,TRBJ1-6,CASSLGTGNSPLHF,TGTGCCAGCAGCTTAGGGACAGGGAATTCACCCCTCCACTTT
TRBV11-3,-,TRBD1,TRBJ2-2,CASSSQDRPGELFF,TGTGCCAGCAGCTCCCAGGACAGGCCCGGGGAGCTGTTTTTT
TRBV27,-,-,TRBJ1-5,CASSSLIRGKGDQPQHF,TGTGCCAGCAGTTCCCTAATAAGGGGTAAGGGTGATCAGCCCCAGCATTTT
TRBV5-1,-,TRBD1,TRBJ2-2,CASSPIQGAHTGELFF,TGCGCCAGCAGCCCCATTCAGGGGGCGCACACCGGGGAGCTGTTTTTT
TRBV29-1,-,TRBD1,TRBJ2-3,CSVGTGMIGFTDTQYF,TGCAGCGTTGGGACAGGGATGATTGGGTTTACAGATACGCAGTATTTT
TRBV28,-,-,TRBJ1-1,CASSLWNGQQEAFF,TGTGCCAGCAGTTTATGGAACGGACAGCAGGAAGCTTTCTTT